This record covers a single T cell receptor (beta chain). Under the authors' procedure: Reference gene primer amplification gave nucleated cell count estimates. Clones were sequenced by immunoSEQ multiplex PCR, and TCRdb holds only the in-frame ones, with some missing. V and J calls and clone size are as listed in that table; D and trimming were resolved from the DNA. Counted here are fewer than 500,000 clones, roughly 90% occurring once; the ten biggest clones make up more than 1.4%. This specimen comes from a study of blood T cell repertoires in COVID-19. In the study overall: Both acute and convalescent COVID-19 samples were obtained from the United States, Italy and Spain. PBMCs, B-cell-depleted T cells, or T cells provided the cDNA or gDNA that made up the material.

The receptor was isolated from a woman aged 25 to 45 with active or convalescent COVID-19. The sample comprised peripheral blood.

DNA of the CDR3: TGTGCCAGCAGTTTAGTAGGGGCCCGCAATCAGCCCCAGCATTTT. Amino acids: CASSLVGARNQPQHF. The V and J genes are TRBV27 and TRBJ1-5, with D possibly matching TRBD1 (5 bases). Germline CDR1 and CDR2: MNHEY and SMNVEV (reference sequence). The V gene lost 2 bases and the J gene lost 2 bases, with 10 bases spanning the gap. The CDR3 totals 15 residues.